What follows are 29 T cell receptor beta chains derived from one specimen sequenced in a study of cytomegalovirus exposure and HLA in healthy donors. 60 Vbeta and 13 Jbeta primers were used in PCR. Profiling relied on immunoSEQ multiplex PCR, and the TCRdb table lists in-frame clones only, not all of them. The sample consists of 110,000 to 150,000 clones, around 10% of them appearing once. Material: PBMCs. The receptors derive from a man aged 50 or older in good health and CMV-seronegative.

This clone was counted between two and nine times. The chain has TRBV21-1 and TRBJ2-7; the D segment call TRBD1 is taken from the table without a DNA check. TRBV21-1 represents a pseudogene. The CDR3 covers 14 residues. CDR3 DNA sequence: TGTGCCAGCAGCAAAGTCGACAGGGACTACGAGCAGTACTTC. Amino acid sequence: CASSKVDRDYEQYF.

There are a few counts of this clone. The chain recombines TRBV7-2 with TRBJ1-5; 9 nucleotides align to TRBD1. The CDR3 is 15 amino acids. Germline assignment: CDR1 SGHTA and CDR2 FQGNSA. The ends lost 5 bases at V and 5 bases at J; junction bases unmatched: 7. CDR3 sequence (DNA): TGTGCCAGCAGCCCCGGGACAGGGACCTATCAGCCCCAGCATTTT. Residues: CASSPGTGTYQPQHF.

Written as DNA, the CDR3 is TGTGCCAGCGCGGAGGCAGATACGCAGTATTTT. Its protein product is CASAEADTQYF. The chain is built from TRBV11-3 and TRBJ2-3; the D gene is possibly TRBD2 (5 bases). The V end lost 8 bases, the J end lost 4 bases, and 7 bases lay between the germline ends. The germline V gene has CDR1 SGHNT and CDR2 YENEEA. The CDR3 is 11 amino acids.

The V gene is TRBV29-1, the J gene TRBJ2-4; TRBD1 aligns across 8 bases. The CDR3 covers 15 residues. The germline CDR1 and CDR2 sequences are SQVTM and ANQGSEA. With V trimmed by 6 bases and J by 6 bases, 13 bases remained unmatched. CDR3 sequence: CSVAPRDRQINIQYF. Here the CDR3 DNA reads TGCAGCGTCGCCCCCCGGGACAGGCAAATAAACATTCAGTACTTC.

The J gene is TRBJ1-1, the V gene TRBV20-1; the D is unclear. CDR1 is DFQATT and CDR2 is SNEGSKA in the germline V gene (reference sequence). V lost 6 bases and J lost 5, with 10 bases in between. This CDR3 has 11 residues. The CDR3 is CSARDRTEAFF. The CDR3 nucleotides read TGCAGTGCACGGGATCGGACTGAAGCTTTCTTT.

CDR3 loop: CASSVSFDGQGDDGYTF. As DNA, the CDR3 is TGTGCCAGCAGCGTAAGTTTTGATGGCCAGGGGGACGATGGCTACACCTTC. The chain joins TRBV9 to TRBJ1-2; 7 bases are shared with TRBD1. The CDR3 length is 17 residues. With V trimmed by 1 base and J by 6 bases, 15 bases remained unmatched. Germline V gene data show CDR1 as SGDLS and CDR2 as YYNGEE.

The chain couples TRBV19 to TRBJ1-3, with D unclear. This CDR3 spans 16 amino acids. V was trimmed by 8 bases and J by 0 bases, leaving 17 bases between them. Germline assignment: CDR1 LNHDA and CDR2 SQIVND (reference sequence). CDR3 in DNA: TGTGCCAGTCGATCGACCCGAGGGAGCTCTGGAAACACCATATATTTT. It yields the protein CASRSTRGSSGNTIYF.

The genes are TRBV28 and TRBJ1-2; 10 nucleotides agree with TRBD1. V lost 6 bases and J lost 8; bases outside the gene matches: 6. The CDR3 has 13 amino acids. Germline CDR1 is MDHEN and CDR2 is SYDVKM. CDR3 region: CASRIDRGRGYTF. CDR3 nucleotides: TGTGCCAGCAGGATCGACAGGGGGCGCGGCTACACCTTC.

The rearrangement uses TRBV18 and TRBJ1-1, with unresolved D. The CDR3 has 13 residues. V lost 6 bases and J lost 0, with 8 bases in between. Germline V gene lookup returns CDR1 KGHSH and CDR2 LQKENI. DNA for the CDR3: TGTGCCAGCTCCCCGCAGGTGAACACTGAAGCTTTCTTT. It specifies CASSPQVNTEAFF. The whole variable domain, remainder taken from reference TRBV18 and TRBJ1-1, is NAGVMQNPRHLVRRRGQEARLRCSPMKGHSHVYWYRQLPEEGLKFMVYLQKENIIDESGMPKERFSAEFPKEGPSILRIQQVVRGDSAAYFCASSPQVNTEAFFGQGTRLTVV.

The J gene is TRBJ1-4, the V gene TRBV9, with D unclear. In germline, CDR1 is SGDLS, CDR2 YYNGEE. V was cut by 3 bases and J by 3 bases, with 9 bases left in between. The CDR3 extends over 14 amino acids. CDR3 loop: CASSGTSANEKLFF. The DNA for the CDR3 is TGTGCCAGCAGCGGGACTTCAGCTAATGAAAAACTGTTTTTT.

This chain connects TRBV4-2 to TRBJ2-2; D uncertain. V lost 4 bases and J 6 bases, leaving 15 bases between the germline ends. Per the germline V gene, CDR1 is LGHNA and CDR2 is YNFKEQ. The CDR3 contains 15 residues. The CDR3 nucleotides read TGTGCCAGCAGCCTCCACCTAGGTGTGGCCGGGGAGCTGTTTTTT. It is translated as CASSLHLGVAGELFF.

The rearrangement uses TRBV18 and TRBJ2-2; 9 bases are a match to TRBD2. The CDR3 contains 17 residues. V lost 0 bases to trimming and J lost 4 bases; unmatched junction nucleotides: 6. Germline lookup yields CDR1 KGHSH and CDR2 LQKENI. CDR3 in DNA: TGTGCCAGCTCACCACCGTCAAGCGGGAGGCCCACCGGGGAGCTGTTTTTT. This encodes CASSPPSSGRPTGELFF.

The sample holds a few counts of this clone. Relative to the germline gene, one junction end is altered; a read error may explain this. The chain couples TRBV7-7 to TRBJ2-3, with no clear D. The CDR3 loop spans 10 amino acids. In germline, CDR1 is SSHAT, CDR2 FNYEAQ (reference sequence). The CDR3 sequence is CASSLDKPYF. CDR3 coding DNA: TGTGCTAGCAGCCTAGATAAGCCGTATTTT.

The chain has TRBV4-1 and TRBJ1-1, with 8 bases identical to TRBD1. J gave up 4 bases and V 2 bases, and 15 bases lay outside the gene matches. This CDR3 has 18 residues. Germline values: CDR1 MGHRA, CDR2 YSYEKL. In nucleotides, the CDR3 is TGCGCCAGCAGCCAACCGCCCGGGACAGGTCCTTCGGTCACTGAAGCTTTCTTT. It specifies CASSQPPGTGPSVTEAFF.

V is TRBV2 and J is TRBJ2-1, with TRBD2 matching over 7 bases. Germline loops: CDR1 SNHLY, CDR2 FYNNEI. CDR3 size: 14 residues. J was trimmed by 4 bases and V by 8 bases; bases with no gene match: 8. Written as DNA, the CDR3 is TGTGCCAGCGGATGGGCTAGCGGATACAATGAGCAGTTCTTC. Its protein is CASGWASGYNEQFF.

In its sample, this clone was seen a few times. This rearrangement joins TRBV6-6 to TRBJ1-1, with D unclear. The CDR3 is 13 amino acids. Germline V gene data show CDR1 as MNHNY and CDR2 as SVGAGI (reference sequence). V shed 5 bases and J shed 0 bases, with 7 bases lying between them. Here the CDR3 DNA reads TGTGCCAGCAGTGACACGTTGAACACTGAAGCTTTCTTT. It encodes CASSDTLNTEAFF.

The V gene is TRBV5-5, the J gene TRBJ2-7, with 8 positions matching TRBD2. Trimming removed 1 base from V and 2 bases from J; junction bases left unmatched: 11. From germline, CDR1 is SGHKS and CDR2 YYEKEE (reference sequence). This CDR3 has 17 amino acids. The CDR3 protein is CASSLSTISGVTYEQYF. The DNA for the CDR3 is TGTGCCAGCAGCTTGAGTACGATTAGCGGGGTAACCTACGAGCAGTACTTC. The full variable domain, in which reference TRBV5-5 and TRBJ2-7 provide the parts outside the CDR3, is DAGVTQSPTHLIKTRGQQVTLRCSPISGHKSVSWYQQVLGQGPQFIFQYYEKEERGRGNFPDRFSARQFPNYSSELNVNALLLGDSALYLCASSLSTISGVTYEQYFGPGTRLTVT.

The rearrangement uses TRBV11-2 and TRBJ2-7; a possible D gene is TRBD1 (6 bases). Trimming cost V 2 bases and J 1 base, with 12 bases left between them. Per the germline V gene, CDR1 is SGHAT and CDR2 is FQNNGV. This CDR3 has 15 residues. The CDR3 loop is CASSLWQGQSYEQYF. Here the CDR3 DNA reads TGTGCCAGCAGCTTATGGCAGGGGCAATCCTACGAGCAGTACTTC.

This clone appeared a few times. The V and J genes are TRBV7-4 and TRBJ2-7; 12 positions agree with TRBD2. This CDR3 is 18 amino acids long. With 7 bases clipped from V and 0 bases from J, the junction kept 13 bases outside the gene matches. From germline, CDR1 is SGHVT and CDR2 SQSDAQ. CDR3 in amino acids: CASTSPSGRAQRSYEQYF. The DNA for the CDR3 is TGTGCCAGCACATCCCCTAGCGGGAGGGCCCAACGCTCCTACGAGCAGTACTTC.

The gene calls are TRBV6-5 and TRBJ2-5; unclear D gene. The end of the DNA aligns better with TRBJ2-7, so the J call may be wrong. The CDR3 extends over 13 amino acids. From germline, CDR1 is MNHEY and CDR2 SVGAGI. The DNA for the CDR3 is TGTGCCAGCAGACGTACCCCAGGCTACGAGCAGTACTTC. Translating it yields CASRRTPGYEQYF.

The chain carries TRBV19 and TRBJ1-1, with D maybe TRBD1 (5 bases). Between the trimmed V and J ends, which lost 3 bases and 5 bases, there was a span of 10 bases. Germline V lookup: CDR1 LNHDA, CDR2 SQIVND (reference sequence). CDR3 length: 13 amino acids. The CDR3 region has the DNA TGTGCCAGTAGTATTCGCAGGGTTACTGAAGCTTTCTTT. Its protein product is CASSIRRVTEAFF.

This clone was seen more than once but under ten times. CDR3 DNA sequence: TGTGCCAGCAGTTACTCGGGGGGACCGGCGAACACTGAAGCTTTCTTT. Translating it yields CASSYSGGPANTEAFF. This chain uses TRBV6-5 with TRBJ1-1, with D possibly matching TRBD1 (5 bases). Trimming stripped 0 bases from V and 1 base from J, with 12 bases between. This CDR3 has 16 amino acids. Germline loops: CDR1 MNHEY, CDR2 SVGAGI.

The CDR3 sequence: CASSSSLETQYF. CDR3 sequence (DNA): TGTGCCAGCAGCTCGTCTCTAGAGACCCAGTACTTC. This chain uses TRBV5-6 with TRBJ2-5; D remains unclear. CDR1 is SGHDT and CDR2 is YYEEEE in the germline V gene. V shed 3 bases and J shed 4 bases, with 7 bases lying between them. CDR3 length equals 12 residues.

The chain is built from TRBV19 and TRBJ1-5, with D possibly being TRBD1 (5 bases). Trimming shortened V by 2 bases and J by 0 bases, and 14 bases separated the two germline ends. CDR1 is LNHDA, CDR2 SQIVND, per germline (reference sequence). This CDR3 is 17 amino acids long. DNA of the CDR3: TGTGCCAGTAGTATAAAATCGCGGGGGAATAGCAATCAGCCCCAGCATTTT. It yields the protein CASSIKSRGNSNQPQHF.

This chain uses TRBV19 with TRBJ2-1; 9 nucleotides match TRBD1. CDR1 and CDR2 (germline): LNHDA, SQIVND (reference sequence). Trimming took 6 bases from V and 4 from J; bases not matched to a gene: 10. This CDR3 spans 16 amino acids. This CDR3 is CASSRNRGRGYNEQFF. The CDR3 nucleotides read TGTGCCAGTAGCCGGAACAGGGGGCGCGGGTACAATGAGCAGTTCTTC.

The J gene is TRBJ1-1, the V gene TRBV18; 8 nucleotides line up with TRBD1. This CDR3 is 14 amino acids long. Germline CDR1 reads KGHSH; CDR2 reads LQKENI. Trimming at V came to 4 bases and at J to 1 base, leaving 2 bases not matched to a gene. This CDR3 is CASSQGQENTEAFF. Written as DNA, the CDR3 is TGTGCCAGCTCACAGGGACAGGAGAACACTGAAGCTTTCTTT. Filled out from reference TRBV18 and TRBJ1-1, the complete variable domain reads NAGVMQNPRHLVRRRGQEARLRCSPMKGHSHVYWYRQLPEEGLKFMVYLQKENIIDESGMPKERFSAEFPKEGPSILRIQQVVRGDSAAYFCASSQGQENTEAFFGQGTRLTVV.

CDR3 residues: CATGEGLPMGTDTQYF. The CDR3 DNA follows: TGTGCCACGGGGGAGGGGTTACCTATGGGCACAGATACGCAGTATTTT. V gene TRBV2 combines with J gene TRBJ2-3; 7 bases map to TRBD2. Trimming took 10 bases from V and 1 from J; bases not matched to a gene: 14. The CDR3 extends over 16 amino acids. Germline assignment: CDR1 SNHLY and CDR2 FYNNEI.

This clone has a handful of counts. V is TRBV6-5 and J is TRBJ2-7; weak D call: TRBD2 (5 bases). The ends were cut back, 6 bases at V and 6 bases at J, with 12 bases in the middle. The CDR3 is made up of 12 amino acids. CDR1 is MNHEY and CDR2 is SVGAGI in the germline V gene. CDR3 residues: CASSREGFEQYF. The CDR3 DNA reads TGTGCCAGCAGCCGAGAGGGCTTCGAGCAGTACTTC.

This clone was seen a few times. The junction does not match germline at one end; this may be a read error. The rearrangement uses TRBV7-7 and TRBJ2-1; D ambiguous. Germline V gene data show CDR1 as SSHAT and CDR2 as FNYEAQ (reference sequence). The CDR3 runs to 15 residues. CDR3 sequence: CASSSTPGGYNEQFF. The CDR3 DNA reads as TGTGCTAGCAGCTCCACCCCGGGTGGCTACAATGAGCAGTTCTTC. Together with reference TRBV7-7 and TRBJ2-1, the CDR3 gives the full variable domain: GAGVSQSPRYKVTKRGQDVTLRCDPISSHATLYWYQQALGQGPEFLTYFNYEAQPDKSGLPSDRFSAERPEGSISTLTIQRTEQRDSAMYRCASSSTPGGYNEQFFGPGTRLTVL.